The 28 T cell receptor beta chains below all came from one sample that was sequenced in a study of T cell repertoires in cytomegalovirus infection. TCRdb processed the reads anew with MiXCR; each CDR3 protein has one entry. The table records fewer than 550,000 distinct CDR3 sequences, about 11% of them present only once. Source material: PBMCs. These TCRs come from a human donor in good health (CMV status not recorded). Some clones in this sample may be carry-over from other donors' samples.

This clonotype was found many times. The rearrangement uses TRBV7-2 and TRBJ1-4, with a weak D call TRBD1 (6 bases). This CDR3 is 18 amino acids long. The germline V and J ends were trimmed by 1 base and 0 bases, with 15 bases remaining between them. In germline, CDR1 is SGHTA, CDR2 FQGNSA. CDR3 coding DNA: TGTGCCAGCAGCTTAGAGGGGGGGGCTGTCGCAACTAATGAAAAACTGTTTTTT. Translated: CASSLEGGAVATNEKLFF.

This clonotype was seen a handful of times. The rearrangement uses TRBV18 and TRBJ1-5; D is perhaps TRBD1 (5 bases). Per the germline V gene, CDR1 is KGHSH and CDR2 is LQKENI. Trimming removed 6 bases at V and 9 bases at J, with 18 bases between. This CDR3 spans 14 amino acids. CDR3 coding DNA: TGTGCCAGCTCTACCGGGCCCCTCGACAGGCCCCAGCATTTT. Translated, it gives CASSTGPLDRPQHF.

This clonotype was observed many times. This chain links TRBV7-9 with TRBJ1-2, with D possibly TRBD1 on 5 matching bases. From germline, CDR1 is SEHNR and CDR2 FQNEAQ (reference sequence). Between the trimmed V and J ends, which lost 3 bases and 3 bases, there was a span of 11 bases. The CDR3 extends over 14 amino acids. The CDR3 DNA is TGTGCCAGCAGCTTTTATGGCAGGGACTATGGCTACACCTTC. Amino acids: CASSFYGRDYGYTF.

This rearrangement joins TRBV20-1 to TRBJ2-1, with D perhaps matching TRBD1 or TRBD2 (7 bases each). V lost 5 bases, J lost 2 bases, and 13 bases lay in between. The CDR3 spans 14 residues. Looked up from germline, CDR1 is DFQATT and CDR2 is SNEGSKA (reference sequence). The CDR3 DNA reads as TGCAGTGCTCCAGGGGGGGTTGCCTACAATGAGCAGTTCTTC. The encoded protein is CSAPGGVAYNEQFF.

This clonotype was counted many times. This sequence joins TRBV7-9 and TRBJ2-5; 8 bases fit TRBD2. This CDR3 spans 15 amino acids. The ends lost 5 bases at V and 5 bases at J; junction bases unmatched: 10. Germline V gene data show CDR1 as SEHNR and CDR2 as FQNEAQ (reference sequence). The CDR3 protein is CASSGTGLGSETQYF. CDR3 sequence (DNA): TGTGCCAGCAGCGGGACGGGACTAGGGTCCGAGACCCAGTACTTC.

This chain joins TRBV12-5 and TRBJ2-1; no clear D gene. The germline CDR1 and CDR2 sequences are LGHNT and FRNRAP. V dropped 5 bases and J dropped 8 bases, with 7 bases sitting between them. This CDR3 spans 11 amino acids. CDR3 nucleotides: TGTGCTAGTGGTGGGATGGATGAGCAGTTCTTC. Encoded protein: CASGGMDEQFF.

This chain connects TRBV14 to TRBJ2-6; D is ambiguous. V was pared by 4 bases and J by 2 bases, with 9 bases between. Germline V CDR1 and CDR2: SGHDN, FVKESK. The length of the CDR3 is 15 residues. CDR3 region: CASSPNLAGANVLTF. The CDR3 nucleotides are TGTGCCAGCAGCCCCAACTTGGCTGGGGCCAACGTCCTGACTTTC.

This clonotype was detected ten times or more. The gene calls are TRBV12-3 or TRBV12-4 and TRBJ1-4; perhaps TRBD1 as D (6 bases). There are 16 residues in the CDR3. Trimming shortened V by 6 bases and J by 3 bases, and 17 bases separated the two germline ends. The CDR3 DNA reads as TGTGCCAGCAGCCACGGGACATCGACATCTAATGAAAAACTGTTTTTT. This gives the protein CASSHGTSTSNEKLFF.

Ten or more counts support this clonotype. V and J are TRBV20-1 and TRBJ2-1; D not resolved. CDR3 length equals 16 residues. Trimming left V 0 bases short and J 8 bases short, with 20 bases between. Per the germline V gene, CDR1 is DFQATT and CDR2 is SNEGSKA (reference sequence). The CDR3 sequence: CSAREVRQAIGDEQFF. In nucleotides, the CDR3 is TGCAGTGCTAGAGAGGTCAGGCAAGCCATCGGCGATGAGCAGTTCTTC.

This clonotype was recorded at least ten times. V is TRBV11-1 and J is TRBJ2-3, with unresolved D. CDR1 is SGHAT and CDR2 is FQDESV in the germline V gene (reference sequence). CDR3 length equals 16 residues. Trimming removed 5 bases from V and 0 bases from J, with 15 bases in between. The CDR3 sequence: CASSRRRNPSTDTQYF. CDR3 in DNA: TGTGCCAGCAGCCGGAGACGAAACCCTAGCACAGATACGCAGTATTTT.

To note about this clonotype: A single base separates this from a much larger clone, so it may be a read error. The chain links TRBV18 to TRBJ2-5; TRBD2 aligns across 11 bases. This CDR3 comprises 17 residues. Germline V CDR1 and CDR2: KGHSH, LQKENI. The CDR3 protein is CASSPSYSGGASEIQYF. DNA of the CDR3: TGTGCCAGCTCACCATCTTATAGCGGGGGGGCATCGGAGATCCAGTACTTC. The entire variable domain, with the rest obtained from reference TRBV18 and TRBJ2-5, is as follows: NAGVMQNPRHLVRRRGQEARLRCSPMKGHSHVYWYRQLPEEGLKFMVYLQKENIIDESGMPKERFSAEFPKEGPSILRIQQVVRGDSAAYFCASSPSYSGGASEIQYFGPGTRLLVL.

This clonotype turned up a few times. The chain has TRBV24-1 and TRBJ2-1; 12 bases align to TRBD2. The CDR3 totals 16 residues. V trimming: 3 bases; J trimming: 8 bases; junction bases outside the gene matches: 7. CDR1 KGHDR and CDR2 SFDVKD come from the germline V gene. The CDR3 DNA reads TGTGCCACCAGTGATGAGACTAGCGGGAGTCTCGATGAGCAGTTCTTC. Protein sequence: CATSDETSGSLDEQFF.

This clonotype came up a few times. A read error may explain this, as a much larger clone is one base away. The CDR3 spells CANSSGGDNQPQHF. The CDR3 DNA reads as TGTGCCAACAGCTCCGGAGGTGACAATCAGCCCCAGCATTTT. The V gene is TRBV7-8, the J gene TRBJ1-5; D not resolved. Germline CDR1 and CDR2: SGHVS and FQNEAQ. The CDR3 length is 14 residues.

In its sample, this clonotype was seen many times. The chain combines TRBV27 with TRBJ2-1; 12 nucleotides align to TRBD2. The V gene end was trimmed by 5 bases and the J gene end by 1 base; junction bases not matched to a gene: 3. Germline values: CDR1 MNHEY, CDR2 SMNVEV (reference sequence). There are 16 residues in the CDR3. CDR3 protein: CASSITSGGSYNEQFF. The CDR3 DNA sequence: TGTGCCAGCAGTATCACTAGCGGGGGGTCCTACAATGAGCAGTTCTTC.

This clonotype was counted many times. This sequence joins TRBV28 and TRBJ1-2, with D uncertain. There are 14 residues in the CDR3. Germline V lookup: CDR1 MDHEN, CDR2 SYDVKM. V shed 2 bases and J shed 8 bases, with 15 bases lying between them. The CDR3 DNA is TGTGCCAGCAGTTTAGGGCAGCGTACCGGGGGCTACACCTTC. It is translated as CASSLGQRTGGYTF.

A few counts support this clonotype. The chain uses TRBV20-1 and TRBJ1-4, with D uncertain. Between the trimmed V and J ends, which lost 3 bases and 6 bases, there was a span of 11 bases. CDR3 length equals 13 residues. Per germline, CDR1 DFQATT and CDR2 SNEGSKA (reference sequence). The CDR3 region has the DNA TGCAGTGCTAGCAGTGGAATGGATGAAAAACTGTTTTTT. Amino acid sequence: CSASSGMDEKLFF.

This clonotype showed up many times. The chain has TRBV7-9 and TRBJ2-1, with D perhaps TRBD2 (6 bases). V was trimmed by 5 bases and J by 3 bases, leaving 26 bases between them. Germline V gene sequence: CDR1 SEHNR, CDR2 FQNEAQ (reference sequence). The CDR3 is 19 amino acids. The CDR3 region has the DNA TGTGCCAGCAGCCTACAATCGCTCGGGGAGGCCCCCGGCTACAATGAGCAGTTCTTC. This translates into CASSLQSLGEAPGYNEQFF.

A few counts support this clonotype. This chain links TRBV20-1 with TRBJ1-6; D not resolved. The germline V gene has CDR1 DFQATT and CDR2 SNEGSKA (reference sequence). The CDR3 sequence is 12 residues long. Trimming took off 5 bases at V and 9 bases at J, with 11 bases between the two ends. CDR3 amino acids: CSAPDSGSPLHF. The CDR3 nucleotides read TGCAGTGCTCCAGATTCGGGTTCACCCCTCCACTTT.

The gene calls are TRBV5-1 and TRBJ1-3; D is uncertain. CDR1 and CDR2 from the germline V gene are SGHRS and YFSETQ. The length of the CDR3 is 16 residues. V shed 1 base and J shed 0 bases, with 11 bases lying between them. The chain's CDR3 is CASSLSGSDSGNTIYF. DNA of the CDR3: TGCGCCAGCAGCTTGTCAGGATCCGACTCTGGAAACACCATATATTTT.

This clonotype was found a few times. The rearrangement links TRBV6-5 to TRBJ2-1; 10 nucleotides match TRBD1. CDR1 is MNHEY and CDR2 is SVGAGI in the germline V gene. With 1 base clipped from V and 5 bases from J, the junction kept 5 bases outside the gene matches. The CDR3 is 16 residues long. In DNA, the CDR3 is TGTGCCAGCAGTTACTTCGGGACAGGGGCGGACAATGAGCAGTTCTTC. Its protein is CASSYFGTGADNEQFF.

Ten or more counts support this clonotype. The gene calls are TRBV2 and TRBJ2-7, with 8 bases aligning to TRBD2. The V gene end was trimmed by 3 bases and the J gene end by 2 bases; junction bases not matched to a gene: 9. The CDR3 covers 16 residues. The germline gives CDR1 SNHLY, CDR2 FYNNEI. The CDR3 sequence: CASSEIASGGPYEQYF. The CDR3, as DNA: TGTGCCAGCAGTGAGATAGCAAGCGGGGGTCCCTACGAGCAGTACTTC.

This clonotype has at least ten counts. V and J are TRBV28 and TRBJ1-6; possibly TRBD1 for D (5 bases). The CDR3 extends over 15 amino acids. V gave up 5 bases and J gave up 13 bases, with 21 bases separating them. Per the germline V gene, CDR1 is MDHEN and CDR2 is SYDVKM. CDR3 coding DNA: TGTGCCAGCAGTACTACCGGGACGGTGCTGTTTCCCCTCCACTTT. Translated: CASSTTGTVLFPLHF.

In this sample, this clonotype turned up many times. The CDR3 reads CASSRGLAGQETQYF. The CDR3 nucleotides read TGTGCCAGCAGTCGTGGACTAGCGGGGCAAGAGACCCAGTACTTC. V is TRBV2 and J is TRBJ2-5; 12 bases agree with TRBD2. With 5 bases clipped from V and 2 bases from J, the junction kept 3 bases outside the gene matches. This CDR3 has 15 residues. From germline, CDR1 is SNHLY and CDR2 FYNNEI.

This clonotype was detected ten times or more. This chain uses TRBV4-2 with TRBJ2-1; D is undetermined. The germline V and J ends were trimmed by 0 bases and 5 bases, with 17 bases remaining between them. Germline V lookup: CDR1 LGHNA, CDR2 YNFKEQ. The CDR3 spans 17 residues. CDR3 amino acids: CASSQEATESRNNEQFF. As DNA, the CDR3 is TGTGCCAGCAGCCAAGAGGCTACAGAAAGTCGTAACAATGAGCAGTTCTTC.

At least ten counts were recorded for this clonotype. V is TRBV5-5 and J is TRBJ2-5, with 13 positions matching TRBD2. V shed 4 bases, J shed 5 bases, and the junction held 5 bases outside the gene matches. This CDR3 spans 15 amino acids. The germline CDR1 and CDR2 sequences are SGHKS and YYEKEE (reference sequence). CDR3 loop: CASSRTSGGLETQYF. The CDR3 nucleotides read TGTGCCAGCAGCCGGACTAGCGGGGGATTGGAGACCCAGTACTTC.

This clonotype was seen at least ten times. The rearrangement links TRBV7-8 to TRBJ1-5; unclear D gene. The V gene lost 8 bases and the J gene lost 0 bases, with 8 bases spanning the gap. CDR3 length: 13 amino acids. Germline V gene data show CDR1 as SGHVS and CDR2 as FQNEAQ. CDR3 loop: CASGSYSNQPQHF. The CDR3 DNA reads as TGTGCCAGCGGCTCTTATAGCAATCAGCCCCAGCATTTT.

This clonotype was recorded many times. The chain recombines TRBV6-1 with TRBJ1-2; D remains unclear. The CDR3 length is 12 residues. The germline V gene has CDR1 MNHNS and CDR2 SASEGT. The CDR3 here is CVTGIYYYGYTF. As DNA, the CDR3 is TGTGTCACCGGTATCTACTACTATGGCTACACCTTC.

This clonotype was detected many times. This sequence joins TRBV7-6 and TRBJ2-1; D call uncertain. The CDR3 consists of 13 residues. Germline V gives CDR1 SGHVS, CDR2 FNYEAQ. Between the trimmed V and J ends, which lost 1 base and 7 bases, there was a span of 8 bases. This CDR3 is CASSLGQPNEQFF. The CDR3 DNA reads as TGTGCCAGCAGCTTAGGCCAGCCTAATGAGCAGTTCTTC. Full variable domain (outside the CDR3, taken from reference TRBV7-6 and TRBJ2-1): GAGVSQSPRYKVTKRGQDVALRCDPISGHVSLYWYRQALGQGPEFLTYFNYEAQQDKSGLPNDRFSAERPEGSISTLTIQRTEQRDSAMYRCASSLGQPNEQFFGPGTRLTVL.